This T cell receptor (beta chain) was sequenced during a study of identical twins. Looked up from germline, CDR1 is MNHEY and CDR2 is SVGAGI. The V end lost 4 bases, the J end lost 2 bases, and 9 bases lay between the germline ends. CDR3 length: 14 residues. With template switching, a universal primer site was added, and the cDNA carried unique molecular identifiers. TCRdb ran MiXCR on the 5' RACE reads and lists one entry per CDR3 protein. The sample lists 700,000 to 950,000 distinct CDR3 sequences, approximately 13% occurring once. Study findings and constraints: Out-of-frame beta chain sequences displayed weaker excess sharing between twins. Models underpredicted monozygotic twin sharing of out-of-frame TCR alpha. Those out-of-frame alpha sequences shared by twins showed an excess of low generation probability.

As concerns this clonotype: The antigen is not known.

This same sample was also taken into another study, of yellow fever vaccine responses in identical twins.

Sequencing was done on a sample of PBMCs. The TCR was taken from a woman under 30 in good health. The chain combines TRBV6-5 with TRBJ2-1, with a weak D call TRBD2 (6 bases). The CDR3 loop reads CASSSEGTYNEQFF. DNA for the CDR3: TGTGCCAGCAGTTCGGAGGGAACCTACAATGAGCAGTTCTTC.